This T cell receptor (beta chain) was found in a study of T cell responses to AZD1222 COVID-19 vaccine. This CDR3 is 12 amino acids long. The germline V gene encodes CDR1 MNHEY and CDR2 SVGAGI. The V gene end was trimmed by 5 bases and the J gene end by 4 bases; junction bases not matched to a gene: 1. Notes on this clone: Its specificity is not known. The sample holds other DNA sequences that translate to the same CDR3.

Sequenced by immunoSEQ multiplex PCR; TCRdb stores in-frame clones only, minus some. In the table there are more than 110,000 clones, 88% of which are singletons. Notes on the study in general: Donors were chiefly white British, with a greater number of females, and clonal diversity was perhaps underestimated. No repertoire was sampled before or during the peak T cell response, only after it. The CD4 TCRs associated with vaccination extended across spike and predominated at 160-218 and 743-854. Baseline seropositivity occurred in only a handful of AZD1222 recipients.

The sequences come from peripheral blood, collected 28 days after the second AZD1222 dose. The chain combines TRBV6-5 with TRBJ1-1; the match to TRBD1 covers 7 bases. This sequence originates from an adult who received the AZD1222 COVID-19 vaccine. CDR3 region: CASSRTGTEAFF. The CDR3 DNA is TGTGCCAGCAGTAGGACAGGCACTGAAGCTTTCTTT.